There are a few counts of the clone carrying this T cell receptor beta chain. Its antigen is unidentified. The record originates from a study of vaccination and CD4 T cells after COVID-19. Across the whole study: PCR on nasal swabs identified SARS-CoV-2 in convalescent patients, of whom nine were mild and one severe.

The germline CDR1 and CDR2 sequences are SGHVS and FNYEAQ. V gave up 6 bases and J gave up 12 bases, with 18 bases separating them. This CDR3 spans 13 amino acids. Regarding treatment: approximately 11-day PBMC culture with coronavirus spike peptide pools or control peptides (ViraFEST assay). Sequence data for DNA of cultured CD4+ T cells were generated by the Oncomine TCR Beta short-read assay. Investigators isolated genomic DNA from cultured CD4+ T cells. One entry per CDR3 protein results from TCRdb running MiXCR on the PCR reads. Seen here are about 5,200 distinct CDR3 sequences, roughly 30% observed once, and the top ten hold more than 20%.

The chain has TRBV7-6 and TRBJ2-1, with D perhaps TRBD2 (6 bases). The starting material was CD4+ T cells from blood, cultured in vitro, obtained after SARS-CoV-2 vaccination. The TCR was taken from a human donor who had recovered from COVID-19. CDR3 amino acids: CASSFSGTGGQFF. The CDR3 DNA is TGTGCCAGCAGTTTCTCCGGGACCGGGGGGCAGTTCTTC.